This T cell receptor beta chain derives from a study of stem cell transplantation in POMP-related autoinflammatory disease. Across the whole study: Defective thymoproteasomes were hypothesized to impair CD8+ T-cell positive selection. Pre-transplant patients had naive-skewed CD4+ T cells and few CD8+ T cells.

The length of the CDR3 is 15 residues. Germline CDR1 SGHRS, CDR2 YFSETQ. Trimming pared 4 bases from V and 0 bases from J, leaving 13 bases between. The study's findings and limits: In patients with PRAID, every analyzed T-cell subset tended to show lower diversity and higher clonality.

Here immunoSEQ multiplex PCR was the method, and the copy in TCRdb shows in-frame clones only, minus some. The sample yields 33,000 or so clones, 85% to 90% seen once. Regarding this clone: Its antigen is not identified.

PRAID combined immunodeficiency and autoinflammation. The TCR comes from a human donor with POMP-related autoinflammation and immune dysregulation (PRAID). The sequences come from CD4+ T cells from PBMCs, collected before stem cell transplantation. The chain has TRBV5-1 and TRBJ1-1; D gene uncertain. The CDR3 DNA reads TGCGCCAGCAGCCTATCCGCGGCGATGAACACTGAAGCTTTCTTT. This translates into CASSLSAAMNTEAFF. The full variable domain, with the rest looked up from reference TRBV5-1 and TRBJ1-1, is KAGVTQTPRYLIKTRGQQVTLSCSPISGHRSVSWYQQTPGQGLQFLFEYFSETQRNKGNFPGRFSGRQFSNSRSEMNVSTLELGDSALYLCASSLSAAMNTEAFFGQGTRLTVV.